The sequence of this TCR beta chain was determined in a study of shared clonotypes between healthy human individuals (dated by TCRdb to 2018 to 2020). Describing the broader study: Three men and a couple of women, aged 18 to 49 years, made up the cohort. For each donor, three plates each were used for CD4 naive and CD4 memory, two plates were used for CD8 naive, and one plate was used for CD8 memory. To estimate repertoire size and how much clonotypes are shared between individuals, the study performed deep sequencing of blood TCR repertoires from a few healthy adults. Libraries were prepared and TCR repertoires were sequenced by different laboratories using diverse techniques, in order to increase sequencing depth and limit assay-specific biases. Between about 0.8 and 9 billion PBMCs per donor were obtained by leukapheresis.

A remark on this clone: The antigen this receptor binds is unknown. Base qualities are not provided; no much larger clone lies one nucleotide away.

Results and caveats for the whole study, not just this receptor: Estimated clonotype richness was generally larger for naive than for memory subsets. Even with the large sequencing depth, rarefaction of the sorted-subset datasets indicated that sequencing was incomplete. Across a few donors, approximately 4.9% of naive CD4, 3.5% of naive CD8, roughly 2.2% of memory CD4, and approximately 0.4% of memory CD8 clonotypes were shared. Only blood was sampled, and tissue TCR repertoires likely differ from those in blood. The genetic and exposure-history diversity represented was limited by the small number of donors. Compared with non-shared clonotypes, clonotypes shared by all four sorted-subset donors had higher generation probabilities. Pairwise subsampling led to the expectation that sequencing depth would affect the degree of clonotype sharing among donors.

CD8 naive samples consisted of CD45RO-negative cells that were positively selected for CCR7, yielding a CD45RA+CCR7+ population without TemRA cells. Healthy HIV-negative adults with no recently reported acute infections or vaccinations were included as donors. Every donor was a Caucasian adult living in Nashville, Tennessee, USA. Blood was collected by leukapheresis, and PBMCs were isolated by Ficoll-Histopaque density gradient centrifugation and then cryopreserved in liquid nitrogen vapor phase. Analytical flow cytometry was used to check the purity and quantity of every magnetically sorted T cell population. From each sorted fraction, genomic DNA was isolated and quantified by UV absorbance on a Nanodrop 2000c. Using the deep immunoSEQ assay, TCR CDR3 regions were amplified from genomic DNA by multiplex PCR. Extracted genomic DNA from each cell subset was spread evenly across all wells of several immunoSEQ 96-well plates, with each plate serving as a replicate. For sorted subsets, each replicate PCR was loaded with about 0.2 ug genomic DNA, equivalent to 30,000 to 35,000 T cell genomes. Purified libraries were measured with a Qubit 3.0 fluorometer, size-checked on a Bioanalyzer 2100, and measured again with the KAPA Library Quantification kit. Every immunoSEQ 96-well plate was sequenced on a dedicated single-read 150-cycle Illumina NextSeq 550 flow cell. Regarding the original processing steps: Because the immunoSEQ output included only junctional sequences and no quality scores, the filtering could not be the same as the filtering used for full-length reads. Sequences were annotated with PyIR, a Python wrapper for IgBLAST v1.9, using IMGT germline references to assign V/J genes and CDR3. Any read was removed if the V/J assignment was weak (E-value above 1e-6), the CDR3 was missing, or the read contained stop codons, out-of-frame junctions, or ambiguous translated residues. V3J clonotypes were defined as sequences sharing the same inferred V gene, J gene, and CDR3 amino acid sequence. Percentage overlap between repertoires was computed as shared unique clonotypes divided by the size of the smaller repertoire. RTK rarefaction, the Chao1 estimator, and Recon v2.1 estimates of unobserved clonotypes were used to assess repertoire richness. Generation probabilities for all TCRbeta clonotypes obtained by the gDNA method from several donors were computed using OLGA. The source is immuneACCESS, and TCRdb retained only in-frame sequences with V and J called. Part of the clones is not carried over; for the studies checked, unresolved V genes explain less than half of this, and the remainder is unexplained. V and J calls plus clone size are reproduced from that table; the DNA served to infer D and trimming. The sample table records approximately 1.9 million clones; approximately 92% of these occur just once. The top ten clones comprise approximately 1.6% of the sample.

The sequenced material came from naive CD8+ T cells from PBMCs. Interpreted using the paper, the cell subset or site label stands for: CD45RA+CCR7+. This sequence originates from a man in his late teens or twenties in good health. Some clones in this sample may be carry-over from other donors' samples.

The nucleotide sequence reads TGTGCCAGCAGCTTAGGGACAGGGGCGATTAATGAAAAACTGTTTTTT. Translation gives CASSLGTGAINEKLFF. The chain was built from TRBV13 and TRBJ1-4, and TRBD1 aligns with 8 junction nucleotides. V is pruned by 0 bases and J by 4 bases, leaving 4 bases of the junction without a gene match. The CDR1 and CDR2 encoded by the germline V gene (reference sequence) are PRHDT and FYEKMQ. The CDR3 covers 16 residues, taking in both the cysteine and the phenylalanine. Here the CDR3 DNA is all that survives: 48 bases in frame from base 1.